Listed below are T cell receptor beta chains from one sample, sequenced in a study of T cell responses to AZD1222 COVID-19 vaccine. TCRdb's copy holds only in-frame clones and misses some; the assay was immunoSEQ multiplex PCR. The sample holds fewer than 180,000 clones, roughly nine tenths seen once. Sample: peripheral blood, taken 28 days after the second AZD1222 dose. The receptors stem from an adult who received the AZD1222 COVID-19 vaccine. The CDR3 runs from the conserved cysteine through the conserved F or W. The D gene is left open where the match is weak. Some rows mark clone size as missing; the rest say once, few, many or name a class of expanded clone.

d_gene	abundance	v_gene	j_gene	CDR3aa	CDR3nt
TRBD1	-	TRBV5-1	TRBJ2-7	CASSPRGQTYEQYF	TGCGCCAGCAGCCCTAGGGGACAGACTTACGAGCAGTACTTC
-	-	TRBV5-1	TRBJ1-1	CASSPDPANTEAFF	TGCGCCAGCAGCCCAGATCCCGCGAACACTGAAGCTTTCTTT
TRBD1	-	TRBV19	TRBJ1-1	CASSIPKWTGAGTEAFF	TGTGCCAGTAGTATACCGAAATGGACAGGGGCGGGCACTGAAGCTTTCTTT
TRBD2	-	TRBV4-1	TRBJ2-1	CASSQGIAGGLNEQFF	TGCGCCAGCAGCCAAGGGATCGCGGGAGGGCTCAATGAGCAGTTCTTC
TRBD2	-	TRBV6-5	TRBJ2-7	CASSSLAGVAWEQYF	TGTGCCAGCAGCTCCCTAGCGGGAGTAGCGTGGGAGCAGTACTTC
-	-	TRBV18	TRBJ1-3	CASSPFSGSQSGNTIYF	TGTGCCAGCTCACCATTTTCAGGTAGCCAGTCTGGAAACACCATATATTTT
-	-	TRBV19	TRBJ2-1	CASSVNPYNEQFF	TGTGCCAGTAGTGTGAATCCTTACAATGAGCAGTTCTTC
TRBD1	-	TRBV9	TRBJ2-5	CASSFGQGVWETQYF	TGTGCCAGCAGCTTCGGACAGGGCGTTTGGGAGACCCAGTACTTC
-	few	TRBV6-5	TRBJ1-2	CASSFTHTGSNYGYTF	TGTGCCAGCAGTTTTACTCATACAGGGTCTAACTATGGCTACACCTTC
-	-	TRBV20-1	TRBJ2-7	CSAAGDYEQYF	TGCAGTGCAGCAGGGGACTACGAGCAGTACTTC
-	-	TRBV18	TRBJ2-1	CASSPKERGLNEQFF	TGTGCCAGCTCACCCAAAGAAAGGGGCCTCAATGAGCAGTTCTTC
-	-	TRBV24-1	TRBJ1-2	CATSADPTGGYGYTF	TGTGCCACCAGTGCCGATCCGACGGGCGGGTATGGCTACACCTTC
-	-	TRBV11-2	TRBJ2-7	CASSLWQGGPYEQYF	TGTGCCAGCAGCTTATGGCAGGGGGGTCCCTACGAGCAGTACTTC
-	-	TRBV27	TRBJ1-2	CASSPTKQVRYGYTF	TGTGCCAGCAGTCCCACGAAGCAGGTTCGATATGGCTACACCTTC
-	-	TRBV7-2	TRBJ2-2	CASSPWGWTNTGELFF	TGTGCCAGCAGCCCCTGGGGGTGGACGAACACCGGGGAGCTGTTTTTT
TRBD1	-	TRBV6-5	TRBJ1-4	CASSYGGGTGEKLFF	TGTGCCAGCAGTTACGGAGGGGGGACAGGTGAAAAACTGTTTTTT
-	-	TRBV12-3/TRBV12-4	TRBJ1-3	CADISYSGNTIYF	TGTGCCGATATCTCCTACTCTGGAAACACCATATATTTT
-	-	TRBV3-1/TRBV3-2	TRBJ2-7	CASSSADYTYEQYF	TGTGCCAGCAGCTCTGCAGACTACACCTACGAGCAGTACTTC